This T cell receptor (beta chain) was sequenced for a study of identical twins. Germline loops: CDR1 KGHSH, CDR2 LQKENI. V lost 0 bases, J lost 3 bases, and 8 bases stayed unmatched. The CDR3 sequence is 17 residues long. This clonotype was seen more than once but under ten times. TCRdb redid the calling of the 5' RACE reads with MiXCR, one entry per CDR3 protein. This table holds under 250,000 distinct CDR3 sequences, around 9.6% found once. The source is a woman in her late teens or twenties in good health. V is TRBV18 and J is TRBJ2-3; TRBD2 aligns across 8 bases. The sequencing sample was made of memory (CD45RO+) T cells sorted from blood. The CDR3 DNA reads as TGTGCCAGCTCACCACCGGATGGCGGGAGGCGGACAGATACGCAGTATTTT. Translation gives CASSPPDGGRRTDTQYF.